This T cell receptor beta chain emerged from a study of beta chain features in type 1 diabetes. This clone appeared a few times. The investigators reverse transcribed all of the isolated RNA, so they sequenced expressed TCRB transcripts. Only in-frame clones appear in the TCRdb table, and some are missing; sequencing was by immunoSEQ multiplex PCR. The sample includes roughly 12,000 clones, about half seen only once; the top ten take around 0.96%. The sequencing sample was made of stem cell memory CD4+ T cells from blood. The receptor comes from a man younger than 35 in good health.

The CDR3 loop is CASTGGGIGPYNEQFF. In DNA form, the CDR3 reads TGTGCCAGTACCGGGGGGGGGATAGGGCCCTACAATGAGCAGTTCTTC. The genes are TRBV19 and TRBJ2-1; the match to TRBD2 covers 8 bases. V gave up 7 bases and J gave up 2 bases; unmatched junction bases: 10. The CDR3 extends over 16 amino acids. From germline, CDR1 is LNHDA and CDR2 SQIVND (reference sequence).